This T cell receptor beta chain comes out of a study of T cells in Graves' hyperthyroidism and ophthalmopathy. The table lists this clonotype with many counts. Amplification of TCR beta CDR3 regions used RNA as the template. The HTBI primer set was used in a first-round RT-PCR of the TCR CDR3. TCRdb analysed the multiplex PCR reads with MiXCR anew, one entry per CDR3 protein. Of about 320,000 distinct CDR3 sequences in the sample, around 16% are singletons; the top ten hold approximately 35%. The clonotype originates from a man aged 25 to 40 with Graves' hyperthyroidism. Sequenced sample: blood.

CDR3 DNA sequence: TGTGCCTCGTCGCCGAGCGGGAGTCAAGATACGCAGTATTTT. Its translation: CASSPSGSQDTQYF. This sequence joins TRBV30 and TRBJ2-3; 8 bases are shared with TRBD2. Germline V lookup: CDR1 GTSNPN, CDR2 SVGIG (reference sequence). The V segment lost 7 bases and the J segment 5 bases; nucleotides outside the gene matches: 11. The CDR3 extends over 14 amino acids.